This is a list of T cell receptor beta chains from one sample in a study of T cell changes during pregnancy in multiple sclerosis. Clones were sequenced by immunoSEQ multiplex PCR, and TCRdb holds only the in-frame ones, with some missing. The sample lists about 42,000 clones, around four fifths occurring once. Sequenced here: CD4+ T cells from peripheral blood mononuclear cells, sampled before pregnancy. The origin of the receptors is a female donor with multiple sclerosis, enrolled in a pregnancy study. Both conserved end residues are part of each CDR3. The order of the fields is clone size, J gene, D gene, V gene, CDR3 DNA, CDR3 protein. D genes are given only for firm matches. Not all rows give a size; the values are once, few, many and, for expanded clones, a class.

>.|TRBJ2-1|.|TRBV5-4
TGTGCCAGCAGCTTGGACTCCAACGCCTACAATGAGCAGTTCTTC
CASSLDSNAYNEQFF
>.|TRBJ2-3|TRBD1|TRBV6-5
TGTGCCAGCAGTTGGGAACAGGGGGAGGCGGATACGCAGTATTTT
CASSWEQGEADTQYF
>.|TRBJ2-7|.|TRBV10-3
TGTGCCATCAGTGAGAGCGCGCCGGACGAGCAGTACTTC
CAISESAPDEQYF
>.|TRBJ1-2|.|TRBV28
TGTGCCAGCAGTTTAGGGCAGGTTGGCTACACCTTC
CASSLGQVGYTF
>.|TRBJ1-5|.|TRBV6-5
TGTGCCAGCAGCACAGGTTTTAGCAATCAGCCCCAGCATTTT
CASSTGFSNQPQHF
>.|TRBJ2-5|.|TRBV5-8
TGTGCCAGCAGCTTTACTCGGGAGACCCAGTACTTC
CASSFTRETQYF
>.|TRBJ1-1|.|TRBV5-4
TGTGCCAGCAGCTTGGGGATTTCAGGGGCGGGTATGACTGAAGCTTTCTTT
CASSLGISGAGMTEAFF
>.|TRBJ1-1|.|TRBV19
TGTGCCAGTAGTACGGTCACAGGGAGCACTGAAGCTTTCTTT
CASSTVTGSTEAFF
>.|TRBJ2-2|TRBD1|TRBV13
TGTGCCAGCAGCCCGATAACCGGGACAGGTCTTCCCGGGGAGCTGTTTTTT
CASSPITGTGLPGELFF
>.|TRBJ1-2|.|TRBV6-4
TGTGCCAGATCCCAGGGGCTCCCACCTTGGCATGGCTACACCTTC
CARSQGLPPWHGYTF
>.|TRBJ1-4|TRBD1|TRBV13
TGTGCCAGCAGCTCGACAGGGGAACAAGAAAAACTGTTTTTT
CASSSTGEQEKLFF
>.|TRBJ1-4|.|TRBV7-9
TGTGCCAGCAGGACTGGGAAAGGGGTTCAGGAAAAACTGTTTTTT
CASRTGKGVQEKLFF
>.|TRBJ2-6|TRBD1|TRBV19
TGTGCCAGTAGTTTTAAGACAGGGGGCATTCCTGGGGCCAACGTCCTGACTTTC
CASSFKTGGIPGANVLTF
>.|TRBJ1-2|.|TRBV6-4
TGTGCCAGCAGTGACCTTTCAGGGTATGGCTACACCTTC
CASSDLSGYGYTF
>.|TRBJ2-5|TRBD2|TRBV30
TGTGCCTGGAGTGCCCTCAGGACTAGCGTGGCCCAAGAGACCCAGTACTTC
CAWSALRTSVAQETQYF
>.|TRBJ2-7|.|TRBV13
TGTGCCAGCAGCTTAACTAGCCCTGTGCGGCGGAGCTCCTACGAGCAGTACTTC
CASSLTSPVRRSSYEQYF
>once|TRBJ2-5|.|TRBV30
TGTGCCTGGAGTGTTCGGTTACAAGAGACCCAGTACTTC
CAWSVRLQETQYF
>.|TRBJ2-7|TRBD1|TRBV7-6
TGTGCCAGCAGCTTAGTACACACAGGGGCCTACGAGCAGTACTTC
CASSLVHTGAYEQYF
>.|TRBJ2-7|.|TRBV7-9
TGTGCCAGCAGCCACGGGGTCTACGAGCAGTACTTC
CASSHGVYEQYF
>.|TRBJ2-1|.|TRBV4-1
TGCGCCAGCAGCCTTGAGGGTTCCGGGAGCTCCTACAATGAGCAGTTCTTC
CASSLEGSGSSYNEQFF
>once|TRBJ2-7|TRBD1|TRBV5-6
TGTGCCAGCAGCCGACAGGGCAGAACCGGGCAGTACTTC
CASSRQGRTGQYF
>.|TRBJ1-2|TRBD1|TRBV7-2
TGTGCCAGCAGCTTAGTAGTGGGACAGTTAATCTATGGCTACACCTTC
CASSLVVGQLIYGYTF
>.|TRBJ1-4|.|TRBV2
TGTGCCAGCAGTGTGGAGAGGCGGAATGAAAAACTGTTTTTT
CASSVERRNEKLFF
>.|TRBJ1-2|TRBD1|TRBV30
TGTGCCTGGGAGACCTCCAGGGGGCGCACCGATGGCTACACCTTC
CAWETSRGRTDGYTF
>once|TRBJ2-1|TRBD2|TRBV7-9
TGTGCCACGGGGACTAGCGGATACAATGAGCAGTTCTTC
CATGTSGYNEQFF
>.|TRBJ2-7|TRBD2|TRBV10-1
TGCGCCAGCAGTCCCATAGCGGGAGAGCTGTACTTC
CASSPIAGELYF
>.|TRBJ1-2|.|TRBV11-2
TGTGCCAGCAGCCGGACTCAAAACGGCTACACCTTC
CASSRTQNGYTF
>.|TRBJ2-3|.|TRBV6-1
TGTGCCAGCAGTGAAAATTTCGGGATTTACACAGATACGCAGTATTTT
CASSENFGIYTDTQYF
>.|TRBJ2-3|TRBD2|TRBV18
TGTGCCAGCTCACCACGGTACGGGAGGGCCCCAGATACGCAGTATTTT
CASSPRYGRAPDTQYF
>.|TRBJ1-3|TRBD1|TRBV14
TGTGCCAGCAGCCTTAGCTGGACAGGGACTGGAAACACCATATATTTT
CASSLSWTGTGNTIYF
>.|TRBJ2-4|.|TRBV6-5
TGTGCCAGCAGTCGAGATCAGGGTAGGGAAAACATTCAGTACTTC
CASSRDQGRENIQYF
>.|TRBJ2-7|.|TRBV6-1
TGTGCCAGCAGTGAATATGGTGAACAGCCCTACGAGCAGTACTTC
CASSEYGEQPYEQYF
>.|TRBJ2-3|.|TRBV6-1
TGTGCCAGCAGTGCGGACAGAGGGATCACAGATACGCAGTATTTT
CASSADRGITDTQYF
>.|TRBJ2-1|TRBD1|TRBV7-9
TGTGCCAGCAGCCGGACAGGCGCCTGGGACAATGAGCAGTTCTTC
CASSRTGAWDNEQFF
>.|TRBJ2-2|TRBD2|TRBV7-2
TGTGCCAGCAGCTTAGCTTCGGGGGGGAACACCGGGGAGCTGTTTTTT
CASSLASGGNTGELFF
>few|TRBJ2-5|.|TRBV10-3
TGTGCCATCAGCGTTAGAGGGTCTGGGGACCAGTACTTC
CAISVRGSGDQYF
>.|TRBJ2-7|TRBD1|TRBV19
TGTGCCAGTAGTCTCACAGACAGGGACACTTTCTACGAGCAGTACTTC
CASSLTDRDTFYEQYF
>many|TRBJ1-4|TRBD1|TRBV5-1
TGCGCCAGCAGCTTGCGTTCTACAGGGGGTGAAAAACTGTTTTTT
CASSLRSTGGEKLFF
>.|TRBJ2-3|TRBD2|TRBV6-5
TGTGCCAGCAGATGGACTAGCGACACAGATACGCAGTATTTT
CASRWTSDTDTQYF
>.|TRBJ1-5|TRBD1|TRBV29-1
TGCAGCGTGGGTGACAGGGGGCACAATCAGCCCCAGCATTTT
CSVGDRGHNQPQHF
>.|TRBJ2-7|.|TRBV11-2
TGTGCCAGCAGTTATCTCATTTCGACCGGGGTTACCTACGAGCAGTACTTC
CASSYLISTGVTYEQYF